These T cell receptor beta chains were read from a single sample in a study of OX40 agonist ivuxolimab in advanced cancers. Repertoires were generated with immunoSEQ multiplex PCR, while TCRdb's copy carries only in-frame clones and drops some. Found here are about 22,000 clones, about 89% of them singletons; the top ten hold about 17%. Source: CD4+ or CD8+ T cells sorted from blood, taken in a trial of the OX40 agonist ivuxolimab. These receptors were collected from an adult with an advanced solid tumor such as melanoma, head and neck, liver or kidney cancer. The CDR3 runs from the conserved cysteine through the conserved F or W. D genes are given only for firm matches. Clone size, where shown, is once, few, many, or a class for clones that have expanded.

D | length | J | size | V | CDR3 | DNA
. | 15 | TRBJ2-1 | . | TRBV27 | CASSFGGGSYNEQFF | TGTGCCAGCAGTTTTGGGGGTGGATCCTACAATGAGCAGTTCTTC
. | 12 | TRBJ2-5 | . | TRBV27 | CASGRGGETQYF | TGTGCCAGCGGCCGCGGCGGAGAGACCCAGTACTTC
. | 13 | TRBJ1-3 | . | TRBV29-1 | CSVGVRGSNTIYF | TGCAGCGTTGGAGTCAGGGGATCGAACACCATATATTTT
TRBD1 | 18 | TRBJ2-1 | . | TRBV4-1 | CASSQLLKRDSSYNEQFF | TGCGCCAGCAGCCAACTTCTGAAGAGGGACAGCTCCTACAATGAGCAGTTCTTC
. | 15 | TRBJ2-7 | . | TRBV6-1 | CASSEGGRQGAEQYF | TGTGCCAGCTCCGAAGGTGGGAGACAAGGGGCCGAGCAGTACTTC
. | 10 | TRBJ1-1 | few | TRBV29-1 | CSVIGSEAFF | TGCAGCGTTATTGGTTCTGAAGCTTTCTTT
TRBD2 | 15 | TRBJ2-7 | . | TRBV5-1 | CASSPSGTSPYEQYF | TGCGCCAGCAGCCCCTCCGGGACTAGCCCCTACGAGCAGTACTTC
. | 14 | TRBJ1-5 | medium-sized | TRBV30 | CAWSPGLGDQPQHF | TGTGCCTGGAGTCCCGGGCTGGGGGATCAGCCCCAGCATTTT
TRBD2 | 15 | TRBJ2-7 | . | TRBV9 | CASSTATGGFHEQYF | TGTGCCAGCAGCACCGCGACGGGGGGTTTCCACGAGCAGTACTTC
. | 15 | TRBJ1-4 | . | TRBV7-2 | CASSLGDGTNEKLFF | TGTGCCAGCAGCTTAGGGGACGGAACTAATGAAAAACTGTTTTTT
. | 12 | TRBJ1-1 | . | TRBV27 | CASSPQGTEAFF | TGTGCCAGCAGTCCACAGGGCACTGAAGCTTTCTTT
. | 15 | TRBJ1-1 | . | TRBV5-1 | CASSQEWQGYTEAFF | TGCGCCAGCAGCCAAGAGTGGCAGGGCTACACTGAAGCTTTCTTT
TRBD1 | 18 | TRBJ1-2 | . | TRBV30 | CAWSALQGQAVVRDGYTF | TGTGCCTGGAGTGCTCTCCAGGGACAGGCCGTGGTTAGGGATGGCTACACCTTC
TRBD2 | 17 | TRBJ2-1 | . | TRBV9 | CASSVVGEGLAGDEQFF | TGTGCCAGCAGCGTAGTGGGGGAAGGACTAGCGGGTGATGAGCAGTTCTTC
. | 14 | TRBJ1-1 | . | TRBV4-3 | CASSQDKYNTEAFF | TGCGCCAGCAGCCAAGATAAGTACAACACTGAAGCTTTCTTT
. | 16 | TRBJ2-5 | . | TRBV27 | CASSLGVGGLGETQYF | TGTGCCAGCAGTTTAGGGGTGGGGGGGCTCGGAGAGACCCAGTACTTC
. | 14 | TRBJ2-3 | . | TRBV5-1 | CASSLGQKLDTQYF | TGCGCCAGCAGCTTGGGGCAAAAATTAGATACGCAGTATTTT
. | 14 | TRBJ2-5 | few | TRBV11-2 | CASSLKPGQETQYF | TGTGCCAGCAGCCTAAAACCGGGGCAAGAGACCCAGTACTTC
. | 15 | TRBJ2-7 | once | TRBV4-1 | CASSQTLGPPYEQYF | TGCGCCAGCAGCCAAACGCTGGGACCTCCCTACGAGCAGTACTTC
. | 14 | TRBJ1-1 | . | TRBV10-2 | CASSERGRITEAFF | TGCGCCAGCAGTGAGCGGGGGCGAATAACTGAAGCTTTCTTT
. | 16 | TRBJ2-2 | once | TRBV7-9 | CASSLAGPANTGELFF | TGTGCCAGCAGCTTAGCCGGGCCTGCGAACACCGGGGAGCTGTTTTTT
TRBD1 | 15 | TRBJ1-4 | few | TRBV4-1 | CASSRPGGTNEKLFF | TGCGCCAGCAGCCGACCAGGGGGAACTAATGAAAAACTGTTTTTT
. | 13 | TRBJ2-7 | . | TRBV19 | CASSLGPVYEQYF | TGTGCCAGTAGTCTTGGACCGGTATACGAGCAGTACTTC
TRBD2 | 17 | TRBJ2-1 | . | TRBV4-3 | CASSQDYRGGAGNEQFF | TGCGCCAGCAGCCAAGATTATCGCGGGGGGGCCGGTAATGAGCAGTTCTTC
TRBD2 | 14 | TRBJ2-3 | . | TRBV11-2 | CASSLVGGADTQYF | TGTGCCAGCAGCTTAGTGGGGGGGGCAGATACGCAGTATTTT
. | 13 | TRBJ1-2 | . | TRBV7-6 | CASSPGQNYGYTF | TGTGCCAGCAGCCCCGGACAGAACTATGGCTACACCTTC
. | 11 | TRBJ1-1 | . | TRBV10-2 | CASSENTEAFF | TGCGCCAGCAGTGAGAATACTGAAGCTTTCTTT